This T cell receptor beta chain was identified during a study of blood T cell repertoires in COVID-19. As handled by the study authors: Amplifying reference gene primers gave estimates of nucleated cell counts. The table came from immunoSEQ multiplex PCR; TCRdb's copy has only in-frame clones and leaves some out. The DNA was the basis for D and trimming; V, J and clone size are from that table. The table lists 120,000 or so clones, over 80% of them singletons. This clone was seen only once. The clonotype was recovered from a woman in her thirties who had recovered from COVID-19. The sequencing sample was made of PBMCs or T cells enriched from blood (not recorded which).

CDR3 protein: CASPPAGAGGSDTQYF. In DNA form, the CDR3 reads TGTGCCAGCCCACCCGCGGGAGCGGGAGGCTCAGATACGCAGTATTTT. This sequence joins TRBV28 and TRBJ2-3, with 9 bases matching TRBD2. Germline V gene sequence: CDR1 MDHEN, CDR2 SYDVKM. CDR3 size: 16 residues. The junction had 13 bases not matched to a gene; V was cut back by 8 bases and J by 4 bases.